This T cell receptor (beta chain) stems from a study of blood T cells in healthy people across ages. A second roughly 6 to 12 cycle PCR used barcoded and J-beta primers. TCRdb reanalysed the 5' RACE reads using MiXCR and keeps one entry per CDR3 protein. The table records around 800,000 distinct CDR3 sequences, more than 40% of them present only once. V lost 2 bases, J lost 5 bases, and 3 bases stayed unmatched. This CDR3 region has 15 residues. The chain combines TRBV12-3 or TRBV12-4 with TRBJ2-2, with 9 nucleotides matching TRBD2. Sequenced input: blood. The sequence was collected from a man in his 60s in good health. The CDR3 region has the DNA TGTGCCAGCAGTTTACTTGCGGGGGGGACCGGGGAGCTGTTTTTT. Its protein is CASSLLAGGTGELFF.